The source of this TCR beta chain is a study of T cells after posttransplantation cyclophosphamide. This clone showed up just a few times. V shed 3 bases, J shed 8 bases, and the junction held 6 bases outside the gene matches. CDR1 and CDR2 from the germline V gene are GTSNPN and SVGIG (reference sequence). The length of the CDR3 is 13 residues. Here immunoSEQ multiplex PCR was the method, and the copy in TCRdb shows in-frame clones only, minus some. The specimen has over 25,000 clones, none found just once. The chain uses TRBV30 and TRBJ1-5, with 8 bases identical to TRBD1. Material for sequencing was PBMCs. The clonotype was recovered from an older woman in good health, CMV-negative, and a related stem cell transplant donor. The DNA of the CDR3 is TGTGCCTGGAGGGACAGGGCCGGGAAGCCCCAGCATTTT. It translates to CAWRDRAGKPQHF. Variable domain in full (rest from reference TRBV30 and TRBJ1-5): SQTIHQWPATLVQPVGSPLSLECTVEGTSNPNLYWYRQAAGRGLQLLFYSVGIGQISSEVPQNLSASRPQDRQFILSSKKLLLSDSGFYLCAWRDRAGKPQHFGDGTRLSIL.